These 26 T cell receptor beta chains came from one sample sequenced in a study of molecular identifiers for immune sequencing clone quantification. From the PCR reads, TCRdb called clonotypes with MiXCR, one entry per CDR3 protein. The profile shows about 320,000 distinct CDR3 sequences, roughly a quarter of them singletons. Sequencing used naive CD8+ T cells from blood, with Jurkat cell RNA spiked in. Subset defined: FACS-sorted CD8+CD4-CCR7+CD45RA+ naive T cells. The receptors here all came from a human donor in good health. Some libraries in this study had Jurkat cell RNA spiked in.

The rearrangement links TRBV6-2 or TRBV6-3 to TRBJ2-7; 10 bases agree with TRBD1. The germline CDR1 and CDR2 sequences are MNHEY and SVGEGT. The V segment lost 5 bases and the J segment 5 bases; nucleotides outside the gene matches: 15. CDR3 length equals 17 residues. CDR3 sequence reads: CASSIPAGTGAGDEQYF. Written as DNA, the CDR3 is TGTGCCAGCAGTATCCCCGCCGGGACAGGGGCCGGGGACGAGCAGTACTTC.

The table lists this clonotype with many counts. The chain links TRBV7-2 to TRBJ1-1; D is unclear. The germline CDR1 and CDR2 sequences are SGHTA and FQGNSA. The CDR3 length is 15 residues. V lost 0 bases and J lost 5, with 13 bases in between. The CDR3 here is CASSLALGLETEAFF. CDR3 sequence (DNA): TGTGCCAGCAGCTTAGCGCTCGGTTTAGAAACTGAAGCTTTCTTT.

Comments on this clonotype: The CDR3 does not end in the conserved phenylalanine or tryptophan, so this is likely a read error. This chain connects TRBV29-1 to TRBJ2-1; possible D gene TRBD1, 6 bases. V gave up 7 bases and J gave up 0 bases, with 13 bases separating them. This CDR3 has 14 amino acids. Germline CDR1 SQVTM, CDR2 ANQGSEA. The CDR3 nucleotides read TGCAGCGAACAGGGTGGAAGCTCCTACAATGAGCAGTTCCTC. Amino acid sequence: CSEQGGSSYNEQFL.

Comment on this clonotype: At one of its ends the junction is not consistent with the germline gene, which may arise from a read error. The CDR3 DNA sequence: TGTGCCAGCAGTTTTCGGGCACGTACTTACGGGCAGTACTTC. Amino acids: CASSFRARTYGQYF. The gene calls are TRBV28 and TRBJ2-7, with unresolved D. Germline loops: CDR1 MDHEN, CDR2 SYDVKM. This CDR3 is 14 amino acids long.

There are a few counts of this clonotype. This sequence joins TRBV27 and TRBJ1-1; no firm D call. The V end lost 8 bases, the J end lost 6 bases, and 10 bases lay between the germline ends. Germline values: CDR1 MNHEY, CDR2 SMNVEV (reference sequence). This CDR3 is built from 11 residues. In nucleotides, the CDR3 is TGTGCCAGCCAGGAAGGGTCTGAAGCTTTCTTT. It encodes CASQEGSEAFF.

The rearrangement uses TRBV28 and TRBJ1-1, with 7 bases aligning to TRBD1. The CDR3 is 13 amino acids. The germline gives CDR1 MDHEN, CDR2 SYDVKM. The V and J ends lost 8 bases and 3 bases, in that order; junction bases with no gene match: 6. The CDR3 sequence: CASSGGGDTEAFF. The CDR3 DNA reads as TGTGCCAGCTCAGGGGGGGGGGACACTGAAGCTTTCTTT.

The chain has TRBV6-2 or TRBV6-3 and TRBJ1-1, with no clear D. The CDR3 consists of 14 residues. Germline V gives CDR1 MNHEY, CDR2 SVGEGT. Trimming stripped 1 base from V and 6 bases from J, with 12 bases between. CDR3 sequence (DNA): TGTGCCAGCAGTTACTACCTAAGCGGCCCTGAAGCTTTCTTT. Protein product: CASSYYLSGPEAFF.

This clonotype was detected many times. V is TRBV4-3 and J is TRBJ2-3; D may match TRBD1 or TRBD2 (5 bases each). Trimming shortened V by 0 bases and J by 5 bases, and 12 bases separated the two germline ends. CDR3 length: 15 residues. CDR1 and CDR2 from the germline V gene are LGHNA and YSLEER. CDR3 sequence: CASSQEVWGRDTQYF. In DNA form, the CDR3 reads TGCGCCAGCAGCCAAGAGGTTTGGGGACGAGATACGCAGTATTTT.

This clonotype was seen many times. The V call is TRBV20-1, the J call TRBJ1-5; 10 bases line up with TRBD1. Trimming removed 4 bases from V and 2 bases from J; junction bases left unmatched: 5. This CDR3 spans 15 amino acids. CDR1 DFQATT and CDR2 SNEGSKA come from the germline V gene (reference sequence). The CDR3 sequence is CSATLGTGGNQPQHF. For the CDR3, the DNA is TGCAGTGCTACACTAGGGACAGGGGGCAATCAGCCCCAGCATTTT.

The CDR3 sequence is CASSYSMAGEGTGELFF. The CDR3 nucleotides read TGTGCCAGCAGTTACTCGATGGCGGGGGAAGGCACCGGGGAGCTGTTTTTT. The rearrangement joins TRBV6-6 to TRBJ2-2, with 7 bases fitting TRBD2. V lost 0 bases, J lost 4 bases, and 8 bases stayed unmatched. Germline loops: CDR1 MNHNY, CDR2 SVGAGI (reference sequence). This CDR3 has 17 residues.

To note about this clonotype: The junction departs from the called germline gene at one end, perhaps through a read error. The chain links TRBV7-9 to TRBJ2-7; 9 bases are shared with TRBD1. The CDR3 has 15 residues. Germline V gene lookup returns CDR1 SEHNR and CDR2 FQNEAQ (reference sequence). Here the CDR3 reads CASSWDRDRVRGQHF. The CDR3 DNA is TGTGCCAGCAGCTGGGACCGGGACAGGGTACGCGGGCAGCACTTC.

Remarks on this clonotype: This may come from a read error, since a much larger clone is one base off. The chain uses TRBV7-3 and TRBJ2-1, with 11 nucleotides matching TRBD2. With V trimmed by 5 bases and J by 5 bases, 8 bases remained unmatched. This CDR3 is 16 amino acids long. CDR1 and CDR2 from the germline V gene are SGHTA and FQGTGA. The CDR3 DNA is TGTGCCAGCAGCCCAGGGACTAGCGGAGCGCACAATGAGCAGTTCTTC. Its translation is CASSPGTSGAHNEQFF.

This clonotype turned up a few times. The chain joins TRBV4-3 to TRBJ2-7, with 9 bases aligning to TRBD2. Losses at the gene ends were 1 base for V and 3 bases for J; bases not matched to a gene: 10. CDR3 length equals 17 residues. Germline V gives CDR1 LGHNA, CDR2 YSLEER. This CDR3 reads CASSQALSGTSFYEQYF. For the CDR3, the DNA is TGCGCCAGCAGCCAAGCCCTTTCCGGGACTAGCTTCTACGAGCAGTACTTC.

This clonotype was seen many times. This chain links TRBV4-3 with TRBJ1-4; no clear D. Germline lookup yields CDR1 LGHNA and CDR2 YSLEER. CDR3 length equals 13 residues. V lost 1 base and J 6 bases, leaving 6 bases between the germline ends. CDR3 sequence reads: CASSQAPHEKLFF. DNA for the CDR3: TGCGCCAGCAGCCAAGCGCCCCATGAAAAACTGTTTTTT.

Comment on this clonotype: A single base separates this from a much larger clone, so it may be a read error. V and J are TRBV7-6 and TRBJ2-1; the match to TRBD2 covers 14 bases. The CDR3 covers 17 residues. V lost 5 bases to trimming and J lost 8 bases; unmatched junction nucleotides: 11. Germline V CDR1 and CDR2: SGHVS, FNYEAQ. The CDR3, as DNA: TGTGCCAGCAGCCACCGACTAGCGGGGGGGCCTGAGGATGAGCAGTTCTTC. Its translation is CASSHRLAGGPEDEQFF.

There are many counts of this clonotype. The chain has TRBV6-5 and TRBJ1-5, with 10 bases fitting TRBD1. CDR3 length equals 15 residues. V trimming: 0 bases; J trimming: 7 bases; junction bases outside the gene matches: 3. CDR1 is MNHEY, CDR2 SVGAGI, per germline. DNA of the CDR3: TGTGCCAGCAGTTACTCGACAGGGGGCGGGCAGCCCCAGCATTTT. This encodes CASSYSTGGGQPQHF.

This clonotype occurred a few times. This chain uses TRBV10-1 with TRBJ2-7, with D tentatively TRBD2 (5 bases). CDR1 and CDR2 (germline): WNHNN, SYGVQD (reference sequence). Trimming removed 3 bases at V and 0 bases at J, with 6 bases between. The CDR3 is 13 residues long. The CDR3 spells CASSEDYSYEQYF. CDR3 coding DNA: TGCGCCAGCAGTGAAGACTACTCCTACGAGCAGTACTTC.

As regards this clonotype: A much larger clone is a single base away; this may be a read error. This chain links TRBV5-6 with TRBJ2-3, with 14 nucleotides matching TRBD2. Trimming removed 2 bases from V and 2 bases from J; junction bases left unmatched: 4. Germline V lookup: CDR1 SGHDT, CDR2 YYEEEE. The CDR3 has 17 amino acids. This CDR3 is CASSFWTSGGHTDTQYF. CDR3 nucleotide sequence: TGTGCCAGCAGCTTTTGGACTAGCGGGGGGCACACAGATACGCAGTATTTT.

This chain joins TRBV19 and TRBJ2-7; a possible D gene is TRBD2 (6 bases). Germline values: CDR1 LNHDA, CDR2 SQIVND (reference sequence). Trimming removed 6 bases from V and 3 bases from J, with 12 bases in between. The CDR3 runs 13 residues. The CDR3 DNA follows: TGTGCCAGTAGCCCCGGGAGACACTACGAGCAGTACTTC. This encodes CASSPGRHYEQYF.

This clonotype was picked up a small number of times. J is TRBJ2-7 and V is TRBV7-6; D possibly corresponds to TRBD1 (6 bases). CDR1 is SGHVS, CDR2 FNYEAQ, per germline. CDR3 size: 14 residues. V was cut by 5 bases and J by 3 bases, with 14 bases left in between. CDR3 coding DNA: TGTGCCAGCAGCCCCGCTGAACAGGGCTACGAGCAGTACTTC. Its protein is CASSPAEQGYEQYF.

A note on this clonotype: Given the absence of the conserved phenylalanine or tryptophan at the CDR3 end, a read error is likely. The DNA is left out, because the CDR3 cannot be placed on it with certainty; the CDR3 is given as TCRdb lists it. V gene TRBV9 combines with J gene TRBJ2-2; the table's D call, TRBD1, was not checked against the DNA. Germline loops: CDR1 SGDLS, CDR2 YYNGEE. The CDR3 length equals 14 residues, ends included. CDR3 loop: CASSVQGAAGELCV.

About this clonotype itself: With a much larger clone just one base away, this may be a read error. V gene TRBV12-5 combines with J gene TRBJ2-2; D perhaps matches TRBD1 (6 bases). Germline CDR1 reads LGHNT; CDR2 reads FRNRAP. This CDR3 is built from 17 residues. The CDR3 loop is CAGGFSGVSLLTGELFF. DNA for the CDR3: TGTGCTGGTGGTTTTTCAGGGGTCTCTCTGTTGACCGGGGAGCTGTTTTTT.

This clonotype was counted a few times. The rearrangement uses TRBV29-1 and TRBJ2-7; D gene uncertain. Germline V gene lookup returns CDR1 SQVTM and CDR2 ANQGSEA. This CDR3 region has 13 residues. Trimming took off 4 bases at V and 0 bases at J, with 10 bases between the two ends. CDR3 bases: TGCAGCGTTGTCGAGAGGAGCTCCTACGAGCAGTACTTC. Its translation: CSVVERSSYEQYF.

V is TRBV5-3 and J is TRBJ2-3; TRBD2 matches 10 bases. TRBV5-3 is given ORF status, its function remaining uncertain. This CDR3 is 13 amino acids long. J gave up 6 bases and V 8 bases, and 6 bases lay outside the gene matches. CDR3 sequence: CASGLADGDTQYF. Written as DNA, the CDR3 is TGTGCCAGCGGACTAGCGGACGGCGATACGCAGTATTTT.

CDR3 DNA: TGTGCCATCAGTGAGTCGGTCGGAACACGTTATAATTCACCCCTCCACTTT. Translating it yields CAISESVGTRYNSPLHF. The V gene is TRBV10-3, the J gene TRBJ1-6; D not certain. The CDR3 totals 17 residues. With 0 bases removed from V and 4 bases from J, the gap between germline ends came to 13 bases. The germline V gene has CDR1 ENHRY and CDR2 SYGVKD.

Many counts were recorded for this clonotype. This chain joins TRBV5-4 and TRBJ1-1, with TRBD1 matching over 8 bases. V was pared by 1 base and J by 7 bases, with 3 bases of the junction left unmatched. Germline V gene sequence: CDR1 SGHNT, CDR2 YYREEE (reference sequence). CDR3 length: 13 residues. The CDR3 loop reads CASSLSGGLEAFF. DNA for the CDR3: TGTGCCAGCAGCTTGTCAGGGGGCCTTGAAGCTTTCTTT.